This T cell receptor beta chain originates from a study of vaccination and CD4 T cells after COVID-19 (dated by TCRdb to the early 2020s). Broadly, across the study: SARS-CoV-2 positivity had been established in the convalescent patients by nasal swab PCR, and mild disease was recorded in several of these patients and severe disease in one. Culture stimuli were overlapping spike peptide pools from SARS-CoV-2 and from the common cold coronaviruses HCoV-NL63, HCoV-OC43 and HCoV-229E. Post-vaccine blood samples were collected a median of about 72 days after the second vaccine dose, ranging from roughly 12 to 250 days. Each participant got two doses of either the Pfizer-BioNTech BNT162b2 vaccine (n=8) or the Moderna mRNA-1273 vaccine (n=2). The spike-specific CD4+ TCR repertoire was compared before and after mRNA vaccination in under 11 COVID-19 convalescent patients and several infection-naive healthy vaccine recipients. Post-COVID blood samples from convalescent patients were collected a median of around 100 days after diagnosis, with a range of roughly 35 to 180 days. As controls, cultures received a CEFX viral epitope pool (the positive control), an HIV-1 Nef peptide pool (the negative control), or no peptide at all. The convalescent cohort comprised six males and four females, including two Hispanic individuals, seven Caucasians, two Asians and one multiracial person.

V is pared back by 5 bases and J by 0 bases, with 17 bases lying between the germline termini. The CDR3 runs 16 amino acids, cysteine and phenylalanine included. The entry retains the CDR3 DNA only, 48 bases that are in frame from base 1. Via the germline V gene (reference sequence), CDR1 is LNHDA and CDR2 SQIVND. Receptors were amplified or captured by PCR. DNA from cultured CD4+ T cells was subjected to TCR sequencing with the Oncomine TCR Beta short-read assay at the Johns Hopkins FTIC core. The QIAamp micro DNA kit was used to extract genomic DNA from the cultured CD4+ T cells. The Oncomine TCR Beta libraries from cultured CD4+ T cells were pooled using unique dual indexes and then sequenced on an Illumina iSeq 100. In the source study's methods: Non-productive sequences were filtered out, and CDR3s that did not start with C, did not end with F or W, or were shorter than 7 amino acids were discarded. The MANAFEST web application was used to identify antigen-specific clonotypes by comparing peptide-stimulated wells against reference wells and other culture wells. Positive clones required FDR below 0.05, an odds ratio above 5, and productive frequency above 0.1% in at least two of three replicate wells. Cross-reactive clonotypes were defined as significantly expanded in both SARS-CoV-2 spike wells and at least one common cold coronavirus spike condition. Levenshtein distances (stringdist) and unrooted phylogenetic trees (ape) in R version 3.6.1 were used to assess CDR3 homology. TCRdb handled the public reads itself, with Q25 trimming in fastp and clone calling in MiXCR, and kept productive beta chains. Rows are unified per CDR3 protein, each entry keeping the most common DNA and genes. TCRdb, not the authors, supplied the V and J calls. For this sample there are about 16,000 distinct CDR3 sequences; approximately 62% appear just once. The ten largest clonotypes hold about a tenth of the sample.

Sample treatment or condition, as interpreted from the label and publication: approximately nine-day PBMC culture with coronavirus spike peptide pools or control peptides (ViraFEST assay). The ViraFEST assay, used in the study, expanded antigen-specific T cells with peptide pools and then identified the expanded clonotypes through TCR sequencing. The convalescent patients' positive SARS-CoV-2 PCR tests fell between March and December 2020, which was before the Alpha, Beta and Delta variants emerged in the United States. Two million PBMCs per well were cultured in IMDM with roughly 4.8% human AB serum and approximately 9.8 IU/ml IL-2, plus 10 ug/ml peptide pools. Half of the culture medium was replaced with fresh IL-2-containing medium on days 3 and 7. After approximately 10 days of culture, CD4+ T cells were isolated by negative selection using the EasySep CD4+ T cell isolation kit. Ficoll-Paque Plus gradient centrifugation was used to isolate PBMCs from whole blood, and the isolated PBMCs were then either used fresh or cryopreserved at -140C. Each culture condition was generally run in triplicate wells.

Broad study findings and their caveats: The median count of SARS-CoV-2-reactive clonotypes went up from roughly 21 after infection to a few dozen after vaccination, although the change was not significant. Among the post-vaccine SARS-CoV-2-reactive clones in convalescent patients, a median about 89% showed up only after vaccination, which suggests vaccine-specific priming. Relatively few convalescent patients were included in the study, and early timepoints after natural infection were not analyzed. Of the vaccine-specific clones in convalescent patients, 304 of 307, or nearly all, reacted only to SARS-CoV-2 spike and did not cross-react with common cold coronaviruses.

Points on this clonotype: Its antigen target is currently unknown. No base-level quality is on record; no much larger clone is a single base apart.

The chain employs TRBV19 and TRBJ2-7; matching of 7 bases hints at TRBD2 as the D gene. This clonotype was obtained from a human donor who had recovered from COVID-19. Material: CD4+ T cells from blood, cultured in vitro. The CDR3 is CASSPKRGGYSYEQYF. The nucleotides read TGTGCCAGTAGTCCCAAGAGGGGGGGATACTCCTACGAGCAGTACTTC.